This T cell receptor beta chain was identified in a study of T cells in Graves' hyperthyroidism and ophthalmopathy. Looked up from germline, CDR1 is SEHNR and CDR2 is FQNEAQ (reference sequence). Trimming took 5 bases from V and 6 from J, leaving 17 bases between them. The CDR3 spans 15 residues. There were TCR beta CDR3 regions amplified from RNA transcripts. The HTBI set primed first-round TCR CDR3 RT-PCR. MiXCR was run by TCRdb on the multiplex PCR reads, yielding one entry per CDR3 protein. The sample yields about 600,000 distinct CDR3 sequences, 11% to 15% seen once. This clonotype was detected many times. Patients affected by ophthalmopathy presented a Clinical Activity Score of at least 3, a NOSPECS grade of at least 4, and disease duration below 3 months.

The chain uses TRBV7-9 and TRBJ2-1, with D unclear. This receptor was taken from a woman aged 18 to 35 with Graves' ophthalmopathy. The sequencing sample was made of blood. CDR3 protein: CASSTIKGLSNEQFF. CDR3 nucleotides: TGTGCCAGCAGCACTATCAAAGGGCTTTCCAATGAGCAGTTCTTC.